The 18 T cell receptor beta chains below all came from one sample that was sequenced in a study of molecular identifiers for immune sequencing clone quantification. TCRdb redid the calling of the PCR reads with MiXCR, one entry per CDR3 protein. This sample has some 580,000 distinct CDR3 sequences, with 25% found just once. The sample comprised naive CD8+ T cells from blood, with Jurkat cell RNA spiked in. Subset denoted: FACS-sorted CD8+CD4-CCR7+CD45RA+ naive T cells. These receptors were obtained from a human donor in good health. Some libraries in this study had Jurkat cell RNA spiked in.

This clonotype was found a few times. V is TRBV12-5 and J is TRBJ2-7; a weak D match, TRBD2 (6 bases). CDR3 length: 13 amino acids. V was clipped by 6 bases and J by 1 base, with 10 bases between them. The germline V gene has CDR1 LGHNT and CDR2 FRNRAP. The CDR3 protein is CASGQAGSYEQYF. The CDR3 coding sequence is TGTGCTAGTGGACAGGCGGGGTCCTACGAGCAGTACTTC.

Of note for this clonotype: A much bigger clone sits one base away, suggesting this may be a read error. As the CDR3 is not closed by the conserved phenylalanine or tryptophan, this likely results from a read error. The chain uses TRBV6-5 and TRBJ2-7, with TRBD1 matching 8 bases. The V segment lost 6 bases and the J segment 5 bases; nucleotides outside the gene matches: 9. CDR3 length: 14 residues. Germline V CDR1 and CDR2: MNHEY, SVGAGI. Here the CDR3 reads CASRSQGAGDEQYL. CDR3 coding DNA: TGTGCCAGCAGGTCCCAGGGGGCCGGGGACGAGCAGTACCTC.

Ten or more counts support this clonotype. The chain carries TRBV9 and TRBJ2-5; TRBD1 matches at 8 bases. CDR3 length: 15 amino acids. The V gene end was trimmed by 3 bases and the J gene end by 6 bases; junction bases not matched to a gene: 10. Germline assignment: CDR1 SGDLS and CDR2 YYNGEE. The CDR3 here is CASSDGQGPMKTQYF. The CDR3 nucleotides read TGTGCCAGCAGCGACGGACAGGGTCCTATGAAGACCCAGTACTTC.

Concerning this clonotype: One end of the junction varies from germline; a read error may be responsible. The CDR3 spells CASSPPGGRTSYEQCF. The CDR3, as DNA: TGTGCCAGCAGCCCCCCGGGCGGGAGGACGTCCTACGAGCAGTGCTTC. The chain has TRBV6-6 and TRBJ2-7; TRBD2 matches at 8 bases. This CDR3 spans 16 amino acids. Germline-derived CDR1 and CDR2 are MNHNY and SVGAGI (reference sequence).

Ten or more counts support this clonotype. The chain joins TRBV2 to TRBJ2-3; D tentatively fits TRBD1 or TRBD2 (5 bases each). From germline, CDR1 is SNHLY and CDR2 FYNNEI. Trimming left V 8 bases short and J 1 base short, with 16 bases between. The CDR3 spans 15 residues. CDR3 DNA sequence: TGTGCCAGCGGAGGATTCCGGGACGGCACAGATACGCAGTATTTT. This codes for CASGGFRDGTDTQYF.

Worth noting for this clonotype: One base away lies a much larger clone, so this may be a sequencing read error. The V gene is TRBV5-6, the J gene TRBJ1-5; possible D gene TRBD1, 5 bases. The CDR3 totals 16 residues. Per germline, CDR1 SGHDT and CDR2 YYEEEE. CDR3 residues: CASSATGVDSSQPQHF. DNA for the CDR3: TGTGCCAGCAGCGCCACAGGAGTCGATAGCAGTCAGCCCCAGCATTTT.

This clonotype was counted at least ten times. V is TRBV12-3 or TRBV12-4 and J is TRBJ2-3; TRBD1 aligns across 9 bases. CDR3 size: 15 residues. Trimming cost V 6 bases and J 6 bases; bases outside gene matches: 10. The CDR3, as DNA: TGTGCCAGCAGCCCGGGACAGGGATTTGTTGATACGCAGTATTTT. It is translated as CASSPGQGFVDTQYF.

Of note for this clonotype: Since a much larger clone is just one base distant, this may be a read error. The CDR3 loop reads CASSVLGALSSGELFF. DNA for the CDR3: TGTGCCAGCAGCGTATTGGGGGCACTGAGTTCCGGGGAGCTGTTTTTT. The genes are TRBV9 and TRBJ2-2; TRBD1 might be the D (6 bases). The V end was cut by 1 base, the J end by 6 bases, with 16 bases between. Looked up from germline, CDR1 is SGDLS and CDR2 is YYNGEE. The CDR3 is 16 residues long. Based on the CDR3 plus reference TRBV9 and TRBJ2-2, the full variable domain is DSGVTQTPKHLITATGQRVTLRCSPRSGDLSVYWYQQSLDQGLQFLIQYYNGEERAKGNILERFSAQQFPDLHSELNLSSLELGDSALYFCASSVLGALSSGELFFGEGSRLTVL.

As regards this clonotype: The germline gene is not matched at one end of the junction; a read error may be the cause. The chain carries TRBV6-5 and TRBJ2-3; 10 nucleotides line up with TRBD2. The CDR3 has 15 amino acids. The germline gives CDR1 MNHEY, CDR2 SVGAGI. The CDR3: CASSPSGRPTDTQFF. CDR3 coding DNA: TGTGCCAGCAGTCCTAGCGGGAGACCCACAGATACGCAGTTTTTT.

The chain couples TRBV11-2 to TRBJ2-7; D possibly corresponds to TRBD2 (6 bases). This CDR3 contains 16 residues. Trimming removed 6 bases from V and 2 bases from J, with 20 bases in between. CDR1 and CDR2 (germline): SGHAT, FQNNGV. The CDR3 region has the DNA TGTGCCAGCAGTCTAGAACCCGGGACTGGGACCTACGAGCAGTACTTC. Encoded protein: CASSLEPGTGTYEQYF.

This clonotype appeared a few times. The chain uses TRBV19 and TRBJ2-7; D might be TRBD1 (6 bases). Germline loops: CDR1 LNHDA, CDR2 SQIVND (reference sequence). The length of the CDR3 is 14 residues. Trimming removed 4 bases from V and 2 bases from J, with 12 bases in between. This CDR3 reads CASSTQQGPYEQYF. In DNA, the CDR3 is TGTGCCAGTAGTACCCAACAGGGACCCTACGAGCAGTACTTC.

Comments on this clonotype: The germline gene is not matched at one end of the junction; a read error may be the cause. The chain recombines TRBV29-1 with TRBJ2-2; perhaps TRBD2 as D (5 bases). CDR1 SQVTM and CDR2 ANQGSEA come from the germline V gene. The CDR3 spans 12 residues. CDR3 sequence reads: CSGGECTGELLF. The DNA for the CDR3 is TGCAGCGGTGGAGAGTGCACCGGGGAGCTGTTATTT.

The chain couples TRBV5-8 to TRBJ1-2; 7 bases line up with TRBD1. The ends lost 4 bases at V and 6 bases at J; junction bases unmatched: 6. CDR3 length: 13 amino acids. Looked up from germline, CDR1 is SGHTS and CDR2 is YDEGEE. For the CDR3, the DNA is TGTGCCAGCAGCCCAACAGGGGCGGATGGCTACACCTTC. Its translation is CASSPTGADGYTF.

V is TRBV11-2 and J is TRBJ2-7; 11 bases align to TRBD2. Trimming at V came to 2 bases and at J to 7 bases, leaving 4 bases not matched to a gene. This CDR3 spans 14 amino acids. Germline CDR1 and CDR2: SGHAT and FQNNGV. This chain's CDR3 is CASSLRLAGFEQYF. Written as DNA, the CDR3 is TGTGCCAGCAGCTTAAGACTAGCGGGGTTTGAGCAGTACTTC. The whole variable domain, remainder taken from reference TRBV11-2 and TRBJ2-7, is EAGVAQSPRYKIIEKRQSVAFWCNPISGHATLYWYQQILGQGPKLLIQFQNNGVVDDSQLPKDRFSAERLKGVDSTLKIQPAKLEDSAVYLCASSLRLAGFEQYFGPGTRLTVT.

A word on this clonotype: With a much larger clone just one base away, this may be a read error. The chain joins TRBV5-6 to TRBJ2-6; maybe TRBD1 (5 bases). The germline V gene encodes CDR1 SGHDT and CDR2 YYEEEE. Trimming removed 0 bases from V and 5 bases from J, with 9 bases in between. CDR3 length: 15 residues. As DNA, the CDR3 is TGTGCCAGCAGCTTGGAAGGGGCTAGGGCCAACGTCCTGACTTTC. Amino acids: CASSLEGARANVLTF. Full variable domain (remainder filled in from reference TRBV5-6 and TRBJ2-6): DAGVTQSPTHLIKTRGQQVTLRCSPKSGHDTVSWYQQALGQGPQFIFQYYEEEERQRGNFPDRFSGHQFPNYSSELNVNALLLGDSALYLCASSLEGARANVLTFGAGSRLTVL.

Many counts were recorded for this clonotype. CDR3: CASSFGTSEYNEQFF. The DNA for the CDR3 is TGTGCCAGCAGTTTTGGGACTAGCGAGTACAATGAGCAGTTCTTC. The gene calls are TRBV12-3 or TRBV12-4 and TRBJ2-1; 10 positions agree with TRBD2. This CDR3 has 15 amino acids. J lost 4 bases, V lost 3 bases, and 3 bases had no gene match.

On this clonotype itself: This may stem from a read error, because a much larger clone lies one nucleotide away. The CDR3 region is CATSDPLRYEQYF. The CDR3 DNA sequence: TGTGCCACCAGTGATCCCCTTAGGTACGAGCAGTACTTC. The chain carries TRBV24-1 and TRBJ2-7, with D unclear. The CDR3 runs to 13 residues. V lost 3 bases and J lost 4, with 9 bases in between. Looked up from germline, CDR1 is KGHDR and CDR2 is SFDVKD.

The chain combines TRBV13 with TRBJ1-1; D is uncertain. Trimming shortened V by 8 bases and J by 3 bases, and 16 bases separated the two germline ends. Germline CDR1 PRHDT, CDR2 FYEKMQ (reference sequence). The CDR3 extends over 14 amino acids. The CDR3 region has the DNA TGTGCCAGCCGCCAACTATGGAGGGACACTGAAGCTTTCTTT. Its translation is CASRQLWRDTEAFF.